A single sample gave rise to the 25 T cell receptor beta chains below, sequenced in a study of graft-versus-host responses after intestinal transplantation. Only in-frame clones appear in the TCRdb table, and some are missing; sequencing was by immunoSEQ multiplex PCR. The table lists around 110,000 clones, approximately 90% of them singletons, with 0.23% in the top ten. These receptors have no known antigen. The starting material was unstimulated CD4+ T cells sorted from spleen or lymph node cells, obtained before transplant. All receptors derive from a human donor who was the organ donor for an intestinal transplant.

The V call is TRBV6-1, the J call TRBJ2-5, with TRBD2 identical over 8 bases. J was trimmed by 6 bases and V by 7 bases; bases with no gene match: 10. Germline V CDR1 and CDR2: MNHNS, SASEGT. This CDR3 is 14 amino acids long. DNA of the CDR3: TGTGCCAGCACTTGGAGTAGCGGGATACAGACCCAGTACTTC. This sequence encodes CASTWSSGIQTQYF.

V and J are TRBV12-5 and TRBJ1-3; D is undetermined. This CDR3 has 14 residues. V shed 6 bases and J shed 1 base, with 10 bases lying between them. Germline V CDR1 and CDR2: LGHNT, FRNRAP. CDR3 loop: CASGGRLSGNTIYF. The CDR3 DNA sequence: TGTGCTAGTGGGGGCCGCCTGTCTGGAAACACCATATATTTT. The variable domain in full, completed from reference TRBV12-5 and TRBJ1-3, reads DARVTQTPRHKVTEMGQEVTMRCQPILGHNTVFWYRQTMMQGLELLAYFRNRAPLDDSGMPKDRFSAEMPDATLATLKIQPSEPRDSAVYFCASGGRLSGNTIYFGEGSWLTVV.

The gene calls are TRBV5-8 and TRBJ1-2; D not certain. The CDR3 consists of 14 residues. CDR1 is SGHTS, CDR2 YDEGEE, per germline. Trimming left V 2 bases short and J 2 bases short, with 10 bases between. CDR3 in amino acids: CASSLFLANYGYTF. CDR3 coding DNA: TGTGCCAGCAGCTTATTTCTGGCCAACTATGGCTACACCTTC.

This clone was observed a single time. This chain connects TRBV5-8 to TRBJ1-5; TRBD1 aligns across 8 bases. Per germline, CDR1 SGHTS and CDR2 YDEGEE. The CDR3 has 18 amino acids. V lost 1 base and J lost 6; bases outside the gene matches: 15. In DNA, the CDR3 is TGTGCCAGCAGCTTGCCGCGGACAGGGAGCACGAAAGGTCAGCCCCAGCATTTT. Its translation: CASSLPRTGSTKGQPQHF.

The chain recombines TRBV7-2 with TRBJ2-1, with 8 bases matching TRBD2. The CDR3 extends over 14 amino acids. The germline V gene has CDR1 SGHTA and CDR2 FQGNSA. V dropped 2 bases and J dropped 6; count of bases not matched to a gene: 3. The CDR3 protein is CASSLRAGVNEQFF. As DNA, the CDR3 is TGTGCCAGCAGCTTACGAGCGGGGGTCAATGAGCAGTTCTTC. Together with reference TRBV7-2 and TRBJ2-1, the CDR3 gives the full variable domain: GAGVSQSPSNKVTEKGKDVELRCDPISGHTALYWYRQSLGQGLEFLIYFQGNSAPDKSGLPSDRFSAERTGGSVSTLTIQRTQQEDSAVYLCASSLRAGVNEQFFGPGTRLTVL.

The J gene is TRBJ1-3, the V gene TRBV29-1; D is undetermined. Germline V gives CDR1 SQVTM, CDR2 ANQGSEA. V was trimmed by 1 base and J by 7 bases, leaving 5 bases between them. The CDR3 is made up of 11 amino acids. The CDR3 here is CSVEVGNTIYF. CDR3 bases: TGCAGCGTTGAAGTCGGCAACACCATATATTTT.

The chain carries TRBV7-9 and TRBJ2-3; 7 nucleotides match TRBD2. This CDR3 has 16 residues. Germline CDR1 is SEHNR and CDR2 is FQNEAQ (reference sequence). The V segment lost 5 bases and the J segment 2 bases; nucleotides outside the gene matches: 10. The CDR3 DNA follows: TGTGCCAGCAGCGGAGGGCGGGGAGGGAACACAGATACGCAGTATTTT. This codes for CASSGGRGGNTDTQYF. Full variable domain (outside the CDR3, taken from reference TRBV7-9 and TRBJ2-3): DTGVSQNPRHKITKRGQNVTFRCDPISEHNRLYWYRQTLGQGPEFLTYFQNEAQLEKSRLLSDRFSAERPKGSFSTLEIQRTEQGDSAMYLCASSGGRGGNTDTQYFGPGTRLTVL.

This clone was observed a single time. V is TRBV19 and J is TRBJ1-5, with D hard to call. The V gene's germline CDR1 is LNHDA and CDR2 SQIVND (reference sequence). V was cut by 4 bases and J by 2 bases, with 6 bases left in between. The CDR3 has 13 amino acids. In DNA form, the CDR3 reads TGTGCCAGTAGTAGTAAGGGCAATCAGCCCCAGCATTTT. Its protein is CASSSKGNQPQHF.

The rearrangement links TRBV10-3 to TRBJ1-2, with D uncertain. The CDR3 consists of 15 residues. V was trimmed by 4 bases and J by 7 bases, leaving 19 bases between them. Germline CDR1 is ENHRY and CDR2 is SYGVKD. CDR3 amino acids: CAISVHIQGDSGYTF. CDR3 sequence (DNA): TGTGCCATCAGTGTTCATATTCAAGGCGATTCTGGCTACACCTTC.

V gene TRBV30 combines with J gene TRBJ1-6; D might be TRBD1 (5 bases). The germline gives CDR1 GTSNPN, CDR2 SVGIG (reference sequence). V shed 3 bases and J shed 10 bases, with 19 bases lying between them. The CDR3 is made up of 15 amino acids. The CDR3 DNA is TGTGCCTGGAGGGTCCGGGTCCCGAAGGGGTCACCCCTCCACTTT. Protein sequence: CAWRVRVPKGSPLHF.

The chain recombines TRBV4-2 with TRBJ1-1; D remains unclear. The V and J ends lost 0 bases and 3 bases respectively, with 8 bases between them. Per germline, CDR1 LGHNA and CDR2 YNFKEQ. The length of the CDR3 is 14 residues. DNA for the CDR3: TGTGCCAGCAGCCAAGAATGGGATCACACTGAAGCTTTCTTT. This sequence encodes CASSQEWDHTEAFF.

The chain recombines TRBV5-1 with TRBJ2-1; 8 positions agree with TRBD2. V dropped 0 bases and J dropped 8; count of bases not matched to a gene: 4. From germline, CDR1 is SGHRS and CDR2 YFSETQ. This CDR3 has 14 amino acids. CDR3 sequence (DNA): TGCGCCAGCAGCTTGGGGCTAGCGGGTGATGAGCAGTTCTTC. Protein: CASSLGLAGDEQFF.

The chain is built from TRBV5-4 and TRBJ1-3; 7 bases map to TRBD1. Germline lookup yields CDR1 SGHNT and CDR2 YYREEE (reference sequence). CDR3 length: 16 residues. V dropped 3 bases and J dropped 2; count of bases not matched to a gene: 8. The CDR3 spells CASSSEGDRAGNTIYF. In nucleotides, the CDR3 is TGTGCCAGCAGCTCAGAGGGCGACAGGGCTGGAAACACCATATATTTT.

The CDR3 nucleotides are TGTGCCAGTAGGAAGGGACTAGCGCCGAACACCGGGGAGCTGTTTTTT. Encoded protein: CASRKGLAPNTGELFF. V and J are TRBV19 and TRBJ2-2; TRBD2 matches 10 bases. Trimming took 6 bases from V and 0 from J; bases not matched to a gene: 4. The CDR3 covers 16 residues. CDR1 is LNHDA, CDR2 SQIVND, per germline (reference sequence).

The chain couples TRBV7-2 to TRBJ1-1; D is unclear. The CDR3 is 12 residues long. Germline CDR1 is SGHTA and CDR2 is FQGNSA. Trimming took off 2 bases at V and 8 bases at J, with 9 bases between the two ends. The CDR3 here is CASSLYRVEAFF. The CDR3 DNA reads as TGTGCCAGCAGCTTATATAGAGTAGAAGCTTTCTTT.

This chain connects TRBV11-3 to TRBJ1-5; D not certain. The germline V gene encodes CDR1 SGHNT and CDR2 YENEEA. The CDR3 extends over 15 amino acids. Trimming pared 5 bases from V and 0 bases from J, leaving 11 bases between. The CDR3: CASSQMGYSNQPQHF. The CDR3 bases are TGTGCCAGCAGCCAAATGGGGTATAGCAATCAGCCCCAGCATTTT.

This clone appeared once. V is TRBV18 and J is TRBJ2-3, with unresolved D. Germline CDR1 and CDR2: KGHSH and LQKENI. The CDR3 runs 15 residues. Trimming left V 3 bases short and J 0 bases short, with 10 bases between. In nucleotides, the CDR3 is TGTGCCAGCTCACCTAGGCACCCTAGCACAGATACGCAGTATTTT. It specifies CASSPRHPSTDTQYF.

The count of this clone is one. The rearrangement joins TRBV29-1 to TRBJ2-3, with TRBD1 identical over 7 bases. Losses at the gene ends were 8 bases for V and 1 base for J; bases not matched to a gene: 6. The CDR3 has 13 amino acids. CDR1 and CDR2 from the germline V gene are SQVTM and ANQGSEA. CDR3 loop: CSSRDSGTDTQYF. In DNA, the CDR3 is TGCAGCTCCAGGGACAGTGGCACAGATACGCAGTATTTT.

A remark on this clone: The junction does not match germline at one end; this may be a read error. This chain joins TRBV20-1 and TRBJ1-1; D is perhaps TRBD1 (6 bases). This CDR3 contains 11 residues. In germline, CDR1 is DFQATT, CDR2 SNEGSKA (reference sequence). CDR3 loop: CSARGVGGSGF. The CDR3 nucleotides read TGCAGTGCTAGAGGGGTCGGGGGCAGTGGATTT.

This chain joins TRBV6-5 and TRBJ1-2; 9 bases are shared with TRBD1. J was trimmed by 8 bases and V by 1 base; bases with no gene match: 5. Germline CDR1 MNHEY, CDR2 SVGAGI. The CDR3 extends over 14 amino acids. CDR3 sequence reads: CASSYLQGAGGYTF. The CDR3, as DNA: TGTGCCAGCAGTTACTTACAGGGGGCGGGCGGCTACACCTTC.

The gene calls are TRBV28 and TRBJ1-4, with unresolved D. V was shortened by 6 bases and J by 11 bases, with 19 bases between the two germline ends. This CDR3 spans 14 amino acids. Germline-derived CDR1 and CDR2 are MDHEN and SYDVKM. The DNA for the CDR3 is TGTGCCAGCAGCTCGCCCGACTTAAGAGGGAAACTGTTTTTT. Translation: CASSSPDLRGKLFF.

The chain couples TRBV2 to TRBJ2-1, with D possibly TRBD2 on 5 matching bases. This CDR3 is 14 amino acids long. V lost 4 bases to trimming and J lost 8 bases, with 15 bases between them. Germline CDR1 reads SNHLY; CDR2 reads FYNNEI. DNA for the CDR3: TGTGCCAGCAGTGTCCTTCTAGCTCCGCATGAGCAGTTCTTC. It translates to CASSVLLAPHEQFF.

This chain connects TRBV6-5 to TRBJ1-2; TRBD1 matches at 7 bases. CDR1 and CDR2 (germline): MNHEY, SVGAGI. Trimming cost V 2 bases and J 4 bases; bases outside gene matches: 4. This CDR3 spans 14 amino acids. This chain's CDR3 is CASSYEGQTYGYTF. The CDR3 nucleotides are TGTGCCAGCAGTTACGAGGGACAGACCTATGGCTACACCTTC.

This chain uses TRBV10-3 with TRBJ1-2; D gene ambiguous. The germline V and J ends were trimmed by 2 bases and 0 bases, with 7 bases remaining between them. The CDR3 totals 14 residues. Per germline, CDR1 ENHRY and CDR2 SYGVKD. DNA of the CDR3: TGTGCCATCAGTGAGATATTAGCTAACTATGGCTACACCTTC. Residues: CAISEILANYGYTF.

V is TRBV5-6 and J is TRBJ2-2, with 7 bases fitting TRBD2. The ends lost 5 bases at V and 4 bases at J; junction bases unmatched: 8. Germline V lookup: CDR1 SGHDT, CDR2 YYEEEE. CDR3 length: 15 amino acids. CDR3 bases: TGTGCCAGCAGGCTAGAGCGGGGTTTCACCGGGGAGCTGTTTTTT. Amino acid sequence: CASRLERGFTGELFF.